This T cell receptor beta chain was retrieved from a study of shared clonotypes between healthy human individuals. Overall study: Per-donor plates numbered three CD4 naive, three CD4 memory, two CD8 naive and one CD8 memory.

Profiled with immunoSEQ multiplex PCR; TCRdb holds only in-frame clones, not every one. Of 500,000 to 550,000 clones in the sample, approximately 94% were seen once. This sequence originates from a young woman in good health. Sequencing was done on a sample of naive CD4+ T cells sorted from blood. Subset specified: CD45RA+ positively selected.

The CDR3 here is CASSARTGIMGETQYF. The CDR3, as DNA: TGTGCCAGCAGCGCCCGGACAGGGATCATGGGAGAGACCCAGTACTTC. The chain combines TRBV7-2 with TRBJ2-5; TRBD1 matches 8 bases. The J segment lost 4 bases and the V segment lost 5 bases, leaving 12 bases of the junction unmatched. This CDR3 is built from 16 residues. CDR1 SGHTA and CDR2 FQGNSA come from the germline V gene.